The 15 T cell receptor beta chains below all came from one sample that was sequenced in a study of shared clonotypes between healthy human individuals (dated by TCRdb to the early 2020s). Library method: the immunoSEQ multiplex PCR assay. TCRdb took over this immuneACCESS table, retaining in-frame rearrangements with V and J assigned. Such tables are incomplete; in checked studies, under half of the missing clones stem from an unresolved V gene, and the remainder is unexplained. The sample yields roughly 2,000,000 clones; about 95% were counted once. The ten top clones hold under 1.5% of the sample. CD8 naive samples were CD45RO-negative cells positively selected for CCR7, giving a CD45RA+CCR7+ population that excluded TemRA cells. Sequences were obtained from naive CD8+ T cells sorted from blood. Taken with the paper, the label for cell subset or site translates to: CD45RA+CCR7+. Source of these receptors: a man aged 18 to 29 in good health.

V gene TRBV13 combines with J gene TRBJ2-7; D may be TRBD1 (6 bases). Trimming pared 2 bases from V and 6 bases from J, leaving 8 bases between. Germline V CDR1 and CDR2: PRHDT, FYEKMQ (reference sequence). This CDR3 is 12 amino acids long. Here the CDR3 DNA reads TGTGCCAGCAGCTTAAACAGGGCCGAGCAGTACTTC. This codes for CASSLNRAEQYF.

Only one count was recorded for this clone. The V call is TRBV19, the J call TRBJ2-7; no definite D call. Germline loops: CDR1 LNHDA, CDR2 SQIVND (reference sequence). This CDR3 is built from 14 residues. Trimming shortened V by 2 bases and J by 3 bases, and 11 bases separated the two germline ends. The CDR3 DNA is TGTGCCAGTAGTATAAGGGCGCCTGACTACGAGCAGTACTTC. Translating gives CASSIRAPDYEQYF.

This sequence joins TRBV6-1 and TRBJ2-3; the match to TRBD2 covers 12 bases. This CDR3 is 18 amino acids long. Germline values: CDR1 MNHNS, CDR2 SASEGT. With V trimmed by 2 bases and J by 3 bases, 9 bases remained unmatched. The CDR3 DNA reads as TGTGCCAGCAGTGAATCTCTAGCGGGGGGGCCGAGGACAGATACGCAGTATTTT. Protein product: CASSESLAGGPRTDTQYF.

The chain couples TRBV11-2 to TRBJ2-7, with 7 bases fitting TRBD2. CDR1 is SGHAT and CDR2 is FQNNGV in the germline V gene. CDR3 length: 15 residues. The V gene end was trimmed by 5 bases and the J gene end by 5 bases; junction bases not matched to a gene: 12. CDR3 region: CASSLGGGFPNEQYF. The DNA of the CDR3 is TGTGCCAGCAGCCTGGGCGGGGGATTCCCTAACGAGCAGTACTTC.

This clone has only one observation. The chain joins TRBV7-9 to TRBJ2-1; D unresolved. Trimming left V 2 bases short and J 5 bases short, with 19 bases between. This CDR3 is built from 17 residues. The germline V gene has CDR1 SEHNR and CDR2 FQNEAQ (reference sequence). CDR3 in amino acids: CASSLIRAIRNNNEQFF. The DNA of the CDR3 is TGTGCCAGCAGCTTAATAAGGGCGATTCGGAATAACAATGAGCAGTTCTTC. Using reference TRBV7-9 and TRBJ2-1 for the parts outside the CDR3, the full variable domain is DTGVSQNPRHKITKRGQNVTFRCDPISEHNRLYWYRQTLGQGPEFLTYFQNEAQLEKSRLLSDRFSAERPKGSFSTLEIQRTEQGDSAMYLCASSLIRAIRNNNEQFFGPGTRLTVL.

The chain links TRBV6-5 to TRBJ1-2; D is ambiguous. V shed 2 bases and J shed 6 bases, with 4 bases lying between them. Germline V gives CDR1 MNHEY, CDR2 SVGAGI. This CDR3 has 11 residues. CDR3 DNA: TGTGCCAGCAGTTACCTTGATGGCTACACCTTC. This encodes CASSYLDGYTF.

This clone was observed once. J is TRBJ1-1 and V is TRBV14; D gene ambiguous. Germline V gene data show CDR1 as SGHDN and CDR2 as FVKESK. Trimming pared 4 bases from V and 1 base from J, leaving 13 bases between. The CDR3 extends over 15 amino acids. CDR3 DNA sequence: TGTGCCAGCAGCCTGAATTGGGGAGAGAACACTGAAGCTTTCTTT. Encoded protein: CASSLNWGENTEAFF.

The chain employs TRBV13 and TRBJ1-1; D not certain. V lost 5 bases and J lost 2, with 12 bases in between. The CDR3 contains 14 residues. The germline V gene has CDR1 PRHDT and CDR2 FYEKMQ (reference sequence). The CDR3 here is CASSPPSVNTEAFF. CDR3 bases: TGTGCCAGCAGCCCACCGTCAGTAAACACTGAAGCTTTCTTT. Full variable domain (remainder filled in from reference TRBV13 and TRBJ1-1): AAGVIQSPRHLIKEKRETATLKCYPIPRHDTVYWYQQGPGQDPQFLISFYEKMQSDKGSIPDRFSAQQFSDYHSELNMSSLELGDSALYFCASSPPSVNTEAFFGQGTRLTVV.

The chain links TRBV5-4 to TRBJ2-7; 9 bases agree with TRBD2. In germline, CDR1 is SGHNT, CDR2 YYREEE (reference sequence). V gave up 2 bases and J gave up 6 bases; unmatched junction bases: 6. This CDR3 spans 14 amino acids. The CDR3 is CASSFVEREVEQYF. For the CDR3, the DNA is TGTGCCAGCAGCTTTGTGGAGCGGGAGGTCGAGCAGTACTTC.

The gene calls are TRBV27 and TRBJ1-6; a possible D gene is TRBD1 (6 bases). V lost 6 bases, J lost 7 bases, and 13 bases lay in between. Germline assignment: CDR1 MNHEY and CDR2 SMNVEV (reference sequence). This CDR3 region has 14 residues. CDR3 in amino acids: CASRLGQRNSPLHF. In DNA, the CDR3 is TGTGCCAGCAGACTAGGACAGAGAAATTCACCCCTCCACTTT.

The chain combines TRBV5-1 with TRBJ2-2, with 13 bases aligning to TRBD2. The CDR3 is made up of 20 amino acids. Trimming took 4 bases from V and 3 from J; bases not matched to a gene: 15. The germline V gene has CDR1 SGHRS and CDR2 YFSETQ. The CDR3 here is CASSGAMGGLAGVHTGELFF. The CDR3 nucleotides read TGCGCCAGCAGCGGGGCAATGGGAGGACTAGCGGGAGTCCACACCGGGGAGCTGTTTTTT.

The CDR3 protein is CASSITGTGDTQYF. CDR3 DNA: TGCGCCAGCAGCATCACCGGGACAGGGGATACGCAGTATTTT. The chain carries TRBV5-1 and TRBJ2-3; 9 bases agree with TRBD1. From germline, CDR1 is SGHRS and CDR2 YFSETQ. The CDR3 extends over 14 amino acids. With 4 bases clipped from V and 6 bases from J, the junction kept 6 bases outside the gene matches.

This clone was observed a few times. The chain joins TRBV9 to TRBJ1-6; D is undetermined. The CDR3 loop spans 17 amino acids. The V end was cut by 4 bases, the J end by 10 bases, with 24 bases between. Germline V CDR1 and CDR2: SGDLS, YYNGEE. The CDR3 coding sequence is TGTGCCAGCAGCCCCCGCCCCAACGGACGGGATTTCTCACCCCTCCACTTT. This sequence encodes CASSPRPNGRDFSPLHF.

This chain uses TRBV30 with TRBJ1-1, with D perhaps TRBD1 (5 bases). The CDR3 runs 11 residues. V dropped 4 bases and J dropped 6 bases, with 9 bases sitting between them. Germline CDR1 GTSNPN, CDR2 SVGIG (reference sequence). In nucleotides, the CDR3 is TGTGCCTGGAATATAGGGGCTGAAGCTTTCTTT. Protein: CAWNIGAEAFF.

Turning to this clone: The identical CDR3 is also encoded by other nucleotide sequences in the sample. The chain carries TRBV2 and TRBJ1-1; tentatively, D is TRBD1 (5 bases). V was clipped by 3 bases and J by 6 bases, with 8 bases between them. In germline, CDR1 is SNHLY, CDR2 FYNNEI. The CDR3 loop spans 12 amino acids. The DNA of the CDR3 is TGTGCCAGCAGTGACCCGGGACCTGAAGCTTTCTTT. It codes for CASSDPGPEAFF.